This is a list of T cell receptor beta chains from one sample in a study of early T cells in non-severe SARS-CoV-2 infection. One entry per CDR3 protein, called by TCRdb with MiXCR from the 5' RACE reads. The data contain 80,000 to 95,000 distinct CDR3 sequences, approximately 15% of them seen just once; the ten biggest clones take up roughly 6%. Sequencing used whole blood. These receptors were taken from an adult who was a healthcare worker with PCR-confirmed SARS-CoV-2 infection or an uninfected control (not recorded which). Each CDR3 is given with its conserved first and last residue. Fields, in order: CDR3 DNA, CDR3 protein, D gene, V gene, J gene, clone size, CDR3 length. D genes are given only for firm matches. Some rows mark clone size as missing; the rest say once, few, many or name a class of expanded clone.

cdr3_nt: TGTGCCAGCAGCTACGACAGGGACCAAACTAATGAAAAACTGTTTTTT
cdr3_aa: CASSYDRDQTNEKLFF
d_call: TRBD1
v_call: TRBV7-9
j_call: TRBJ1-4
clone_size: many
cdr3_length: 16

cdr3_nt: TGCGCCAGCAGCCATCACGGACAGGGGCGTCAAAACATTCAGTACTTC
cdr3_aa: CASSHHGQGRQNIQYF
d_call: TRBD1
v_call: TRBV4-3
j_call: TRBJ2-4
clone_size: many
cdr3_length: 16

cdr3_nt: TGTGCCAGCAGCGCCGGGACTAGCGGGGGGCCCCTGGACTTC
cdr3_aa: CASSAGTSGGPLDF
d_call: TRBD2
v_call: TRBV6-1
j_call: TRBJ2-5
clone_size: few
cdr3_length: 14

cdr3_nt: TGCAGTGTTAGAGCGTTGGACGGGGGCACAGATACGCAGTATTTT
cdr3_aa: CSVRALDGGTDTQYF
d_call: NA
v_call: TRBV20-1
j_call: TRBJ2-3
clone_size: few
cdr3_length: 15

cdr3_nt: TGTGCTAGCAGCTTCTCTAATAGCGATGAGCAGTTCTTC
cdr3_aa: CASSFSNSDEQFF
d_call: NA
v_call: TRBV7-7
j_call: TRBJ2-1
clone_size: NA
cdr3_length: 13

cdr3_nt: TGTGCCAGCAGTGAAGGTGGGCGGGGGGGCTTATTAGATACGCAGTATTTT
cdr3_aa: CASSEGGRGGLLDTQYF
d_call: TRBD2
v_call: TRBV6-1
j_call: TRBJ2-3
clone_size: few
cdr3_length: 17

cdr3_nt: TGTGCCAGCAGCCCCATGCCCAATAGCGGGGGCAACATTCAAAGCTCCTACAATGAGCAGTTCTTC
cdr3_aa: CASSPMPNSGGNIQSSYNEQFF
d_call: TRBD2
v_call: TRBV5-6
j_call: TRBJ2-1
clone_size: many
cdr3_length: 22

cdr3_nt: TGCAGTGCTAGGGACAGACAGTCCGGGGAGCTGTTTTTT
cdr3_aa: CSARDRQSGELFF
d_call: NA
v_call: TRBV20-1
j_call: TRBJ2-2
clone_size: many
cdr3_length: 13

cdr3_nt: TGTGCCAGCAGCCAAGAAGGCTACGGCGGGGAGCTGTTTTTT
cdr3_aa: CASSQEGYGGELFF
d_call: NA
v_call: TRBV4-2
j_call: TRBJ2-2
clone_size: few
cdr3_length: 14

cdr3_nt: TGCAGTGCTAGAGATGTCGGCACTTACCATGGCTACACCTTC
cdr3_aa: CSARDVGTYHGYTF
d_call: NA
v_call: TRBV20-1
j_call: TRBJ1-2
clone_size: NA
cdr3_length: 14

cdr3_nt: TGCAGCGTTGACCAGGGCTACGAGCAGTACTTC
cdr3_aa: CSVDQGYEQYF
d_call: NA
v_call: TRBV29-1
j_call: TRBJ2-7
clone_size: NA
cdr3_length: 11

cdr3_nt: TGTGCCAGCAGCTTAGAACAGACCAATCAGCCCCAGCATTTT
cdr3_aa: CASSLEQTNQPQHF
d_call: NA
v_call: TRBV7-9
j_call: TRBJ1-5
clone_size: many
cdr3_length: 14

cdr3_nt: TGTGCCAGCAGCTTAGTGGGGACAGGGAATACCGGGGAGCTGTTTTTT
cdr3_aa: CASSLVGTGNTGELFF
d_call: TRBD1
v_call: TRBV11-2
j_call: TRBJ2-2
clone_size: many
cdr3_length: 16

cdr3_nt: TGTGCCAGCAGCCCAGGACAGGTAGCCGGGGATTTGGGCGAGCAGTACTTC
cdr3_aa: CASSPGQVAGDLGEQYF
d_call: TRBD1
v_call: TRBV11-2
j_call: TRBJ2-7
clone_size: many
cdr3_length: 17

cdr3_nt: TGTGCCAGCAGCCAGGGATTTCTCAATGAGCAGTTCTTC
cdr3_aa: CASSQGFLNEQFF
d_call: NA
v_call: TRBV27
j_call: TRBJ2-1
clone_size: NA
cdr3_length: 13

cdr3_nt: TGTGCCAGCAGCTCCCAGGGGACCTACGAGCAGTACTTC
cdr3_aa: CASSSQGTYEQYF
d_call: NA
v_call: TRBV11-2
j_call: TRBJ2-7
clone_size: many
cdr3_length: 13

cdr3_nt: TGCGCCAGCAGTGAATTTCCGGTTAGCTCCTACGAGCAGTACTTC
cdr3_aa: CASSEFPVSSYEQYF
d_call: NA
v_call: TRBV5-1
j_call: TRBJ2-7
clone_size: few
cdr3_length: 15

cdr3_nt: TGTGCCAGCAGTGAATATATTCTTGGGGGCTACACCTTC
cdr3_aa: CASSEYILGGYTF
d_call: NA
v_call: TRBV25-1
j_call: TRBJ1-2
clone_size: NA
cdr3_length: 13

cdr3_nt: TGTGCCAGCAGCTTAGAATTTGGCAGCTCCCAAGAGACCCAGTACTTC
cdr3_aa: CASSLEFGSSQETQYF
d_call: NA
v_call: TRBV7-2
j_call: TRBJ2-5
clone_size: few
cdr3_length: 16

cdr3_nt: TGCAGCGTTGCACCGCCTACAGATGAGTCACCCCTCCACTTT
cdr3_aa: CSVAPPTDESPLHF
d_call: NA
v_call: TRBV29-1
j_call: TRBJ1-6
clone_size: NA
cdr3_length: 14

cdr3_nt: TGTGCCAGCGCACAGCCCGGCTATGGCTACACCTTC
cdr3_aa: CASAQPGYGYTF
d_call: NA
v_call: TRBV10-3
j_call: TRBJ1-2
clone_size: NA
cdr3_length: 12

cdr3_nt: TGCGCCAGCCAGGTCGGCGGGGGAACTGGGGCCAACGTCCTGACTTTC
cdr3_aa: CASQVGGGTGANVLTF
d_call: TRBD2
v_call: TRBV5-1
j_call: TRBJ2-6
clone_size: NA
cdr3_length: 16

cdr3_nt: TGTGCCAGCAGCTTAGATACACACAGGGCTAATCAGCCCCAGCATTTT
cdr3_aa: CASSLDTHRANQPQHF
d_call: NA
v_call: TRBV7-2
j_call: TRBJ1-5
clone_size: many
cdr3_length: 16

cdr3_nt: TGCGCCAGCAGACTAATACAGACAGGCACTGAAGCTTTCTTT
cdr3_aa: CASRLIQTGTEAFF
d_call: NA
v_call: TRBV4-3
j_call: TRBJ1-1
clone_size: NA
cdr3_length: 14

cdr3_nt: TGTGCCAGCAGCGCACGGGAGTACTACTACGAGCAGTACTTC
cdr3_aa: CASSAREYYYEQYF
d_call: NA
v_call: TRBV7-8
j_call: TRBJ2-7
clone_size: few
cdr3_length: 14

cdr3_nt: TGCGCCAGCAGCCCCGGGACTAGCGGGGGAGCGGAGCAGTTCTTC
cdr3_aa: CASSPGTSGGAEQFF
d_call: TRBD2
v_call: TRBV5-1
j_call: TRBJ2-1
clone_size: NA
cdr3_length: 15

cdr3_nt: TGTGCCTTGGAGGGGGGAAACTATGGCTACACCTTC
cdr3_aa: CALEGGNYGYTF
d_call: NA
v_call: TRBV30
j_call: TRBJ1-2
clone_size: few
cdr3_length: 12

cdr3_nt: TGCGCCAGCAGTGGCACGGTCGAGACGGCCTACAATGAGCAGTTCTTC
cdr3_aa: CASSGTVETAYNEQFF
d_call: NA
v_call: TRBV10-1
j_call: TRBJ2-1
clone_size: few
cdr3_length: 16

cdr3_nt: TGTGCCAGCAGCCTATCTCAGGTGGGCACATCCTACGAGCAGTACTTC
cdr3_aa: CASSLSQVGTSYEQYF
d_call: NA
v_call: TRBV7-2
j_call: TRBJ2-7
clone_size: few
cdr3_length: 16

cdr3_nt: TGTGCCAGCAGTTCCCTCAGCCGGGGGCATGGCACAGATACGCAGTATTTT
cdr3_aa: CASSSLSRGHGTDTQYF
d_call: NA
v_call: TRBV28
j_call: TRBJ2-3
clone_size: few
cdr3_length: 17

cdr3_nt: TGTGCCAGCAGCTCGCCGGGACAGAGCTTTGGCGAGCAGTACTTC
cdr3_aa: CASSSPGQSFGEQYF
d_call: TRBD1
v_call: TRBV5-4
j_call: TRBJ2-7
clone_size: many
cdr3_length: 15

cdr3_nt: TGTGCCAGCAGGGACACAGGGCACACCGGGGAGCTGTTTTTT
cdr3_aa: CASRDTGHTGELFF
d_call: NA
v_call: TRBV9
j_call: TRBJ2-2
clone_size: NA
cdr3_length: 14

cdr3_nt: TGTGCCAGCAGTTCTCCATCTACCGGGACGGGAACCGGGGAGCTGTTTTTT
cdr3_aa: CASSSPSTGTGTGELFF
d_call: NA
v_call: TRBV6-5
j_call: TRBJ2-2
clone_size: few
cdr3_length: 17

cdr3_nt: TGCAGTGCTAGAGGGGGAGGGACTTATGGCTACACCTTC
cdr3_aa: CSARGGGTYGYTF
d_call: NA
v_call: TRBV20-1
j_call: TRBJ1-2
clone_size: few
cdr3_length: 13

cdr3_nt: TGTGCCAGCAGTGGTTCGAGCAATCAGCCCCAGCATTTT
cdr3_aa: CASSGSSNQPQHF
d_call: NA
v_call: TRBV6-1
j_call: TRBJ1-5
clone_size: NA
cdr3_length: 13

cdr3_nt: TGTGCCAGCAGCTCCGGGACAGGCTACACCGGGGAGCTGTTTTTT
cdr3_aa: CASSSGTGYTGELFF
d_call: TRBD1
v_call: TRBV5-4
j_call: TRBJ2-2
clone_size: few
cdr3_length: 15

cdr3_nt: TGCAGTGCTGCACCCGGGGGGCTCCTTGATGGCTACACCTTC
cdr3_aa: CSAAPGGLLDGYTF
d_call: NA
v_call: TRBV20-1
j_call: TRBJ1-2
clone_size: few
cdr3_length: 14

cdr3_nt: TGTGCCAGCAGCCTCCGGGACAGGGGATCACCCCTCCACTTT
cdr3_aa: CASSLRDRGSPLHF
d_call: TRBD1
v_call: TRBV3-1
j_call: TRBJ1-6
clone_size: many
cdr3_length: 14

cdr3_nt: TGCAGCGTAACTCAATCCACAGATACGCAGTATTTT
cdr3_aa: CSVTQSTDTQYF
d_call: NA
v_call: TRBV29-1
j_call: TRBJ2-3
clone_size: NA
cdr3_length: 12

cdr3_nt: TGTGCCAGCAGCTTACCCGGAATAGCGGGGCCCGATAGCACAGATACGCAGTATTTT
cdr3_aa: CASSLPGIAGPDSTDTQYF
d_call: TRBD2
v_call: TRBV7-9
j_call: TRBJ2-3
clone_size: many
cdr3_length: 19

cdr3_nt: TGTGCCAGCAGCGTTGGACTAGCGGGGGACCCCCTTCGGAATGAGCAGTTCTTC
cdr3_aa: CASSVGLAGDPLRNEQFF
d_call: TRBD2
v_call: TRBV7-8
j_call: TRBJ2-1
clone_size: NA
cdr3_length: 18

cdr3_nt: TGTGCCAGCAGCTTACATACAGGCTATAATTCACCCCTCCACTTT
cdr3_aa: CASSLHTGYNSPLHF
d_call: NA
v_call: TRBV3-1
j_call: TRBJ1-6
clone_size: few
cdr3_length: 15

cdr3_nt: TGTGCCAGCAGCTTACAGGGGAGTGACACTGAAGCTTTCTTT
cdr3_aa: CASSLQGSDTEAFF
d_call: NA
v_call: TRBV11-3
j_call: TRBJ1-1
clone_size: NA
cdr3_length: 14

cdr3_nt: TGTGCCAGCAGTTACGGACCCCGGACGGAAGGCTACACCTTC
cdr3_aa: CASSYGPRTEGYTF
d_call: NA
v_call: TRBV6-2/TRBV6-3
j_call: TRBJ1-2
clone_size: NA
cdr3_length: 14

cdr3_nt: TGTGCCAGCAGCCAAGGGGACGGTACCCTCGAGCAGTACTTC
cdr3_aa: CASSQGDGTLEQYF
d_call: NA
v_call: TRBV27
j_call: TRBJ2-7
clone_size: NA
cdr3_length: 14

cdr3_nt: TGTGCCAGCAGCCAAGATCCAGACTACGAGCAGTACTTC
cdr3_aa: CASSQDPDYEQYF
d_call: NA
v_call: TRBV4-2
j_call: TRBJ2-7
clone_size: few
cdr3_length: 13

cdr3_nt: TGTGCCAGCAGCGCTCCCACGGACACCGGGGAGCTGTTTTTT
cdr3_aa: CASSAPTDTGELFF
d_call: NA
v_call: TRBV9
j_call: TRBJ2-2
clone_size: NA
cdr3_length: 14

cdr3_nt: TGTGCCAGCAGTGCAGGAGGCGGCTATGGCTACACCTTC
cdr3_aa: CASSAGGGYGYTF
d_call: NA
v_call: TRBV9
j_call: TRBJ1-2
clone_size: NA
cdr3_length: 13

cdr3_nt: TGTGCCAGCAGCCCTCGCGGCCGCCGTAACGAAAAACTGTTTTTT
cdr3_aa: CASSPRGRRNEKLFF
d_call: NA
v_call: TRBV7-2
j_call: TRBJ1-4
clone_size: once
cdr3_length: 15

cdr3_nt: TGTGCCAGCAGTGGGGGGGCCGGGAACAATGAGCAGTTCTTC
cdr3_aa: CASSGGAGNNEQFF
d_call: NA
v_call: TRBV6-4
j_call: TRBJ2-1
clone_size: NA
cdr3_length: 14

cdr3_nt: TGCGCCAGCAGCCAAAGTGTGGGAGGGTACCAAGAGACCCAGTACTTC
cdr3_aa: CASSQSVGGYQETQYF
d_call: TRBD2
v_call: TRBV4-1
j_call: TRBJ2-5
clone_size: few
cdr3_length: 16

cdr3_nt: TGTGCCAGCAGCTTTCGGAATGGGCCCTACAATGAGCAGTTCTTC
cdr3_aa: CASSFRNGPYNEQFF
d_call: NA
v_call: TRBV11-2
j_call: TRBJ2-1
clone_size: NA
cdr3_length: 15

cdr3_nt: TGTGCCAGCATCGACTTGACGGCTTATAATTCACCCCTCCACTTT
cdr3_aa: CASIDLTAYNSPLHF
d_call: NA
v_call: TRBV6-6
j_call: TRBJ1-6
clone_size: many
cdr3_length: 15

cdr3_nt: TGTGCCAGCAGTTTTCGGTTGGCAGATACGCAGTATTTT
cdr3_aa: CASSFRLADTQYF
d_call: NA
v_call: TRBV28
j_call: TRBJ2-3
clone_size: NA
cdr3_length: 13

cdr3_nt: TGCGCCAGCATCCTTCCCGACGGGGTCCTAAGGGGAGAGACCCAGTACTTC
cdr3_aa: CASILPDGVLRGETQYF
d_call: NA
v_call: TRBV5-1
j_call: TRBJ2-5
clone_size: many
cdr3_length: 17

cdr3_nt: TGTGCCAGCAGCAAACGGACAGGAGCGGACGCTGGCTACACCTTC
cdr3_aa: CASSKRTGADAGYTF
d_call: TRBD1
v_call: TRBV9
j_call: TRBJ1-2
clone_size: few
cdr3_length: 15

cdr3_nt: TGTGCCAGCTCACCACCGGTCCTGGGGCGGAGCACTGAAGCTTTCTTT
cdr3_aa: CASSPPVLGRSTEAFF
d_call: NA
v_call: TRBV18
j_call: TRBJ1-1
clone_size: few
cdr3_length: 16

cdr3_nt: TGCAGTGGGCAGGGAAATGACGAGCAGTACTTC
cdr3_aa: CSGQGNDEQYF
d_call: NA
v_call: TRBV20-1
j_call: TRBJ2-7
clone_size: NA
cdr3_length: 11

cdr3_nt: TGTGCCAGCAGCTTTACTGACAGATATAATTCACCCCTCCACTTT
cdr3_aa: CASSFTDRYNSPLHF
d_call: NA
v_call: TRBV11-2
j_call: TRBJ1-6
clone_size: many
cdr3_length: 15

cdr3_nt: TGTGCCAGCAGCTTAGAGGGGACCCAGTACTTC
cdr3_aa: CASSLEGTQYF
d_call: NA
v_call: TRBV7-8
j_call: TRBJ2-5
clone_size: NA
cdr3_length: 11